This T cell receptor (beta chain) was recorded in a study of shared clonotypes between healthy human individuals. At the level of the study: Ranging from 18 to 49 in age, donors were two women and three men.

The V gene's germline CDR1 is LNHDA and CDR2 SQIVND (reference sequence). Germline trimming cut 5 bases from V and 5 bases from J; bases unmatched to any gene: 6. This CDR3 contains 14 residues. Points from the study as a whole: Specimens sampled were limited to blood, with tissue repertoires likely differing.

Only in-frame clones appear in the TCRdb table, and some are missing; sequencing was by immunoSEQ multiplex PCR. The profile covers a few hundred thousand clones, with more than 70% appearing a single time and around 12% taken by the ten largest. With respect to this clone: The antigen is unknown.

Sequenced material: PBMCs. The chain recombines TRBV19 with TRBJ2-1; 7 bases match TRBD2. This sequence was found in a woman aged 40 to 49 in good health. Some clones in this sample may be carry-over from other donors' samples. Here the CDR3 DNA reads TGTGCCAGTAGTCCCGGGACTACTCACAATGAGCAGTTCTTC. Translated: CASSPGTTHNEQFF. The full variable domain, its missing parts supplied by reference TRBV19 and TRBJ2-1, is DGGITQSPKYLFRKEGQNVTLSCEQNLNHDAMYWYRQDPGQGLRLIYYSQIVNDFQKGDIAEGYSVSREKKESFPLTVTSAQKNPTAFYLCASSPGTTHNEQFFGPGTRLTVL.